Each of the 3 T cell receptor beta chains below was sequenced from the same sample in a study of naive and memory T cell subsets. Described treatment: skin biopsy from PPD injection site in Mantoux-positive individual. Reverse transcription used DNase-treated unsorted total RNA, aiming for 1 to 1000 ng. Blood and skin TCR RNA was reverse transcribed with alpha and beta constant primers. TCRdb processed the UMI-ligation and nested PCR reads anew with MiXCR; each CDR3 protein has one entry. The repertoire holds fewer than 20,000 distinct CDR3 sequences, with roughly 9.8% as singletons. The sequencing here drew on skin, taken from a tuberculin skin test site. The receptor set was obtained from an adult in good health.

This clonotype has just a few counts. This sequence joins TRBV25-1 and TRBJ2-5; D is unclear. V shed 8 bases and J shed 7 bases, with 14 bases lying between them. The CDR3 extends over 12 amino acids. Germline V gene lookup returns CDR1 MGHDK and CDR2 SYGVNS. CDR3 region: CASGPWGSTQYF. CDR3 DNA: TGTGCCAGCGGTCCTTGGGGTTCGACCCAGTACTTC. The whole variable domain, remainder taken from reference TRBV25-1 and TRBJ2-5, is EADIYQTPRYLVIGTGKKITLECSQTMGHDKMYWYQQDPGMELHLIHYSYGVNSTEKGDLSSESTVSRIRTEHFPLTLESARPSHTSQYLCASGPWGSTQYFGPGTRLLVL.

The V gene is TRBV4-3, the J gene TRBJ2-5; D is possibly TRBD1 (5 bases). This CDR3 region has 14 residues. V was pared by 1 base and J by 1 base, with 7 bases between. Germline V gene lookup returns CDR1 LGHNA and CDR2 YSLEER. CDR3 sequence: CASSQGGTQETQYF. CDR3 nucleotides: TGCGCCAGCAGCCAAGGGGGCACCCAAGAGACCCAGTACTTC.

A note on this clonotype: A clone one base away is much larger, so this may be a read error. The chain links TRBV11-2 to TRBJ2-1; no reliable D call. Germline loops: CDR1 SGHAT, CDR2 FQNNGV. The CDR3 has 15 amino acids. Trimming cost V 9 bases and J 4 bases, with 19 bases left between them. CDR3 nucleotides: TGTGCCAGAAGCGCCCGTGGGGTGCCATACAATGAGCAGTTCTTC. This gives the protein CARSARGVPYNEQFF.